This T cell receptor (beta chain) emerged from a study of post-analysis software for immune sequencing data. Study information: Some patients lacked subtype; others had relapsing-remitting, secondary progressive or progressive-relapsing disease. Findings and caveats of the study: Compared with controls, patients had more of 4 or 5 TRBV segments, including TRBV5-6, TRBV5-1 and TRBV20-1. Controls' normalized Chao1 diversity significantly exceeded that of multiple sclerosis patients.

Germline assignment: CDR1 SGHTA and CDR2 FQGNSA. The germline V and J ends were trimmed by 5 bases and 0 bases, with 11 bases remaining between them. The CDR3 loop spans 14 amino acids. Presence of unique molecular identifiers characterized the TCR beta cDNA libraries. T cells numbering roughly 1 to 10 million yielded some 520,000 cDNA molecules. TCRdb reanalysed the PCR reads using MiXCR and keeps one entry per CDR3 protein. This table has about 430,000 distinct CDR3 sequences, 39% appearing once. For this clonotype: Its target is unknown.

The receptor was isolated from a girl aged 2-9 years with multiple sclerosis. Sequences were obtained from blood. The chain combines TRBV7-2 with TRBJ2-7; D not certain. CDR3 sequence (DNA): TGTGCCAGCAGCCGAGCCCCTAGCTCCTACGAGCAGTACTTC. As protein: CASSRAPSSYEQYF.